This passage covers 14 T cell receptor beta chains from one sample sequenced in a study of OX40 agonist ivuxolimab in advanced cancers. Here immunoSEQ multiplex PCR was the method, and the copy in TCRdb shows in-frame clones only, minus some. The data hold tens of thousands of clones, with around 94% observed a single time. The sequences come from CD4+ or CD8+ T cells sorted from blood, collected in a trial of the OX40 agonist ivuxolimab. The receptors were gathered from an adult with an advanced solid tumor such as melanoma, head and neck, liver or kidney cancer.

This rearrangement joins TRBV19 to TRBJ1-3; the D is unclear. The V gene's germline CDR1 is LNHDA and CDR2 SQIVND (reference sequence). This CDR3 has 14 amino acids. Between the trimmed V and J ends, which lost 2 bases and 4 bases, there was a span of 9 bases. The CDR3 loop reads CASSISVAGNTIYF. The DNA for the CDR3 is TGTGCCAGTAGTATAAGTGTTGCAGGAAACACCATATATTTT.

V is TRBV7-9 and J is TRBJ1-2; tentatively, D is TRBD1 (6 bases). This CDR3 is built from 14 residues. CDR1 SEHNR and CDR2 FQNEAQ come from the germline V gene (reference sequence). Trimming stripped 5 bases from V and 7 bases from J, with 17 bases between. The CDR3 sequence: CASSHPGEGGGYTF. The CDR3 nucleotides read TGTGCCAGCAGCCATCCAGGGGAAGGAGGTGGCTACACCTTC.

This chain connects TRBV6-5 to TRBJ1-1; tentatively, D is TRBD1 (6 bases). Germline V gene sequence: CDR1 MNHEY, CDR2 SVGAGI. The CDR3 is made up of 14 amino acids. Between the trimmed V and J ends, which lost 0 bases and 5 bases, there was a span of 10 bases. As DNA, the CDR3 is TGTGCCAGCAGTTACTCCGAGGGGGTGACTGAAGCTTTCTTT. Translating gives CASSYSEGVTEAFF.

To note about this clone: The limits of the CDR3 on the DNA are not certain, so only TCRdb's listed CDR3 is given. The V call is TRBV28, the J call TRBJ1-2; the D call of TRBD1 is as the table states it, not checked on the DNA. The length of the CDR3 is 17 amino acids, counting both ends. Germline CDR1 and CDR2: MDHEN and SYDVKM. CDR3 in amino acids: CASSFGEGQIVIYGYTF.

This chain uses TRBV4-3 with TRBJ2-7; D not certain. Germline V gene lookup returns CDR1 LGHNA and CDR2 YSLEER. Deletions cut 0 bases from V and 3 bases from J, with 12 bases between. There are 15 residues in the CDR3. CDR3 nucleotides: TGCGCCAGCAGCCAAGATCGCGGCGTGGGCTACGAGCAGTACTTC. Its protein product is CASSQDRGVGYEQYF.

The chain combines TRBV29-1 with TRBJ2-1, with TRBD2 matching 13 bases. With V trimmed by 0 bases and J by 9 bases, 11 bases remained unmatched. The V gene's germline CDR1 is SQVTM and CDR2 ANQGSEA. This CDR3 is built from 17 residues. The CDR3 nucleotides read TGCAGCGTTGAAGACGGTTTTGGACTAGCGGGAGCTTCTGAGCAGTTCTTC. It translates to CSVEDGFGLAGASEQFF.

DNA for the CDR3: TGTGCCAGCAGTTGGGTGGCGGGAGGGCCCTACGAGCAGTACTTC. It encodes CASSWVAGGPYEQYF. V is TRBV27 and J is TRBJ2-7; 9 nucleotides align to TRBD2. The V and J ends lost 4 bases and 2 bases, in that order; junction bases with no gene match: 6. Germline V gene lookup returns CDR1 MNHEY and CDR2 SMNVEV (reference sequence). This CDR3 spans 15 amino acids.

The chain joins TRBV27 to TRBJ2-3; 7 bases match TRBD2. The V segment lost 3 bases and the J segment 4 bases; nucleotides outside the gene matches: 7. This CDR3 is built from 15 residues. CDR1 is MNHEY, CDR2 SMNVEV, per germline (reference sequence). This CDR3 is CASSLLGGRADTQYF. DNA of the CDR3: TGTGCCAGCAGTTTGCTGGGGGGGAGGGCAGATACGCAGTATTTT.

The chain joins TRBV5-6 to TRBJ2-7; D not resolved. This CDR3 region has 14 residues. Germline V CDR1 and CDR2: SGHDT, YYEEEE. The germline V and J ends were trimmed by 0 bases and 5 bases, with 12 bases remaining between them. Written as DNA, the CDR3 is TGTGCCAGCAGCTTGGGGCCCAGATCCGACGAGCAGTACTTC. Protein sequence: CASSLGPRSDEQYF.

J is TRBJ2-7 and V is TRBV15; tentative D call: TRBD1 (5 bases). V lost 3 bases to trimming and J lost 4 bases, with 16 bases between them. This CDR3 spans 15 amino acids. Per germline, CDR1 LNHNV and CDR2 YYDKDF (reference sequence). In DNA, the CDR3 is TGTGCCACCAGCAGTGAAAGGGGTACTCTATACGAGCAGTACTTC. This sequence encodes CATSSERGTLYEQYF.

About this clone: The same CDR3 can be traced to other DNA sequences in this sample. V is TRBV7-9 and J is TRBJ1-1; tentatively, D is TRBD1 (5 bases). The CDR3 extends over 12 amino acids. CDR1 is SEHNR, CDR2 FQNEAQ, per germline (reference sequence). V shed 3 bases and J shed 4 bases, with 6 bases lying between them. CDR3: CASSLRGTEAFF. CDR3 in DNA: TGTGCCAGCAGCTTGAGGGGCACTGAAGCTTTCTTT.

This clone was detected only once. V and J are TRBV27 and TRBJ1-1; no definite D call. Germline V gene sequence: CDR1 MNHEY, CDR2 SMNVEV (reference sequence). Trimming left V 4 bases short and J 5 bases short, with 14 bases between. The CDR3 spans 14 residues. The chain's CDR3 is CASSSGGLSTEAFF. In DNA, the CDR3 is TGTGCCAGCAGTTCCGGTGGCCTATCGACTGAAGCTTTCTTT.

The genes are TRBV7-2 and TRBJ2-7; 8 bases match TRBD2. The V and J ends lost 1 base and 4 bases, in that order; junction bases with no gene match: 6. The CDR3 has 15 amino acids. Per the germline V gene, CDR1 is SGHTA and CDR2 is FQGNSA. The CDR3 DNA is TGTGCCAGCAGCTTAGGGGCGGGAGGTCCGTACGAGCAGTACTTC. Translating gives CASSLGAGGPYEQYF.

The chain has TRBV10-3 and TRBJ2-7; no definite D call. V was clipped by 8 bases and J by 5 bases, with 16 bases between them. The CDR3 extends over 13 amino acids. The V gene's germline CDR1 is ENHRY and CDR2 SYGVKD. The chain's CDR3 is CAIEHPSRHEQYF. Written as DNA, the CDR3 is TGTGCCATCGAACATCCCTCTCGGCACGAGCAGTACTTC.